This T cell receptor (beta chain) was sequenced for a study of blood T cell repertoires in COVID-19. Study summary: Acute and convalescent COVID-19 samples came from the United States, Italy and Spain. Sources were T cells, B-cell-depleted T cells, or PBMCs; the material itself was cDNA or gDNA.

Methods used by the authors: Estimates of nucleated cell counts were drawn from the amplification of reference gene primers. The data were produced by immunoSEQ multiplex PCR, yet TCRdb's version contains in-frame clones alone and is incomplete. V and J calls and clone size are copied from that table; D and trimming were computed from the DNA. Of 150,000 to 200,000 clones listed, roughly 90% are singletons. Germline CDR1 and CDR2: SGHKS and YYEKEE (reference sequence). The CDR3 sequence is 14 residues long. V gave up 4 bases and J gave up 5 bases, with 12 bases separating them. The chain combines TRBV5-5 with TRBJ2-2; tentative D call: TRBD2 (6 bases). The TCR originated in a man in his 70s with active or convalescent COVID-19. Sequenced material: peripheral blood. CDR3 bases: TGTGCCAGCAGCCCCCGGGGGACTACCGGGGAGCTGTTTTTT. As protein: CASSPRGTTGELFF.